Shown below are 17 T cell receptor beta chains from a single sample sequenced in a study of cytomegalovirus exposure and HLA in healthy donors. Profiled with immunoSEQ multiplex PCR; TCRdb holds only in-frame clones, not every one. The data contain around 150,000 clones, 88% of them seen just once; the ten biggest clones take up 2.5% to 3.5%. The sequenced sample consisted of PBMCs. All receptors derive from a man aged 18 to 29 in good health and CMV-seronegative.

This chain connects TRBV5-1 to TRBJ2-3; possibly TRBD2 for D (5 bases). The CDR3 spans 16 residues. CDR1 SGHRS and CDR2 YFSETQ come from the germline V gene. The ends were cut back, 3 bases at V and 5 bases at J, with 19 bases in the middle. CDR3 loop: CASSSPKSGREDTQYF. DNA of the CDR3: TGCGCCAGCAGCTCCCCCAAGAGCGGACGGGAAGATACGCAGTATTTT. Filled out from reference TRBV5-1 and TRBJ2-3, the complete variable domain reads KAGVTQTPRYLIKTRGQQVTLSCSPISGHRSVSWYQQTPGQGLQFLFEYFSETQRNKGNFPGRFSGRQFSNSRSEMNVSTLELGDSALYLCASSSPKSGREDTQYFGPGTRLTVL.

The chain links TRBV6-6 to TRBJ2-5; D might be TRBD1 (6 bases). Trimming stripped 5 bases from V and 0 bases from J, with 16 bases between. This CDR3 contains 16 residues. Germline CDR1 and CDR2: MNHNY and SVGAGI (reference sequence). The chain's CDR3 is CASSHQGTHNQETQYF. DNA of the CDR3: TGTGCCAGCAGTCATCAGGGGACCCACAACCAAGAGACCCAGTACTTC.

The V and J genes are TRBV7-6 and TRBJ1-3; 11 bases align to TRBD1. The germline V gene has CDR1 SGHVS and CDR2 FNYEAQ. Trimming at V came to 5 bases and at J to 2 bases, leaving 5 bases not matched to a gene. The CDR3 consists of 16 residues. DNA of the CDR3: TGTGCCAGCAGCGAAGCGGGACAGGGGGCTGGAAACACCATATATTTT. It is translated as CASSEAGQGAGNTIYF. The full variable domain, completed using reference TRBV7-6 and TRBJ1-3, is GAGVSQSPRYKVTKRGQDVALRCDPISGHVSLYWYRQALGQGPEFLTYFNYEAQQDKSGLPNDRFSAERPEGSISTLTIQRTEQRDSAMYRCASSEAGQGAGNTIYFGEGSWLTVV.

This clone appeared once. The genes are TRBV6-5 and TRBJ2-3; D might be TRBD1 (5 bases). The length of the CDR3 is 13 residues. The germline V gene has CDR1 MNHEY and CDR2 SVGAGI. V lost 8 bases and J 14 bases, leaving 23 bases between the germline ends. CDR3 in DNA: TGTGCCAGCTCCCCGACGGCCCCCACGGACACGTATTTT. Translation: CASSPTAPTDTYF.

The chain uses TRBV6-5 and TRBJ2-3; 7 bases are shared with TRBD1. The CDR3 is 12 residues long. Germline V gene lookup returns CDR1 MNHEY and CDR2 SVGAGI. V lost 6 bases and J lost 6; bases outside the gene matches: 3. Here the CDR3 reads CASSLQGDTQYF. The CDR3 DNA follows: TGTGCCAGCAGCCTACAGGGGGATACGCAGTATTTT.

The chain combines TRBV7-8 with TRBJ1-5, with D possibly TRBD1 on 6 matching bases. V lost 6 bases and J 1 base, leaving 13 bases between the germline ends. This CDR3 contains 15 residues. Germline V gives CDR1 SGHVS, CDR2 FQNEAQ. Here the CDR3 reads CASSPSRGSNQPQHF. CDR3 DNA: TGTGCCAGCAGTCCATCCAGGGGAAGCAATCAGCCCCAGCATTTT.

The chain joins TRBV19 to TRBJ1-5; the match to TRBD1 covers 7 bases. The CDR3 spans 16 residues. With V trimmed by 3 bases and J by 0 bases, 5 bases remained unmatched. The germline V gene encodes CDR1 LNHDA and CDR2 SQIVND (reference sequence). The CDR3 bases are TGTGCCAGTAGTATCCCTTGGACAGGTAGCAATCAGCCCCAGCATTTT. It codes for CASSIPWTGSNQPQHF.

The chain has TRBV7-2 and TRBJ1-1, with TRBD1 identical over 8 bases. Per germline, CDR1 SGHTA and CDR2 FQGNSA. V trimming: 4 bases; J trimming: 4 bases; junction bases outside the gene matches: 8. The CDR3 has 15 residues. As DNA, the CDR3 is TGTGCCAGCAGCTCCAGGACAGGGCCCCTCACTGAAGCTTTCTTT. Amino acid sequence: CASSSRTGPLTEAFF.

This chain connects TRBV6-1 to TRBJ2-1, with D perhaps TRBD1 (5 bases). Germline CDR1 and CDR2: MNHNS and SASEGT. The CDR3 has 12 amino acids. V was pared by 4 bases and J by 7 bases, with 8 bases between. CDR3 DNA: TGTGCCAGCAGTGTACAGGAAAATGAGCAGTTCTTC. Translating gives CASSVQENEQFF.

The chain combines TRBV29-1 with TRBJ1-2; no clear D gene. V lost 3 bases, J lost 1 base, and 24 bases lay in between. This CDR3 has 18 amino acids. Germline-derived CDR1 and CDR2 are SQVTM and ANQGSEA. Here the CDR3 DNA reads TGCAGCGTTGAGGGTGAGAGGAGGCGACCCTGGGGTAACTATGGCTACACCTTC. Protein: CSVEGERRRPWGNYGYTF.

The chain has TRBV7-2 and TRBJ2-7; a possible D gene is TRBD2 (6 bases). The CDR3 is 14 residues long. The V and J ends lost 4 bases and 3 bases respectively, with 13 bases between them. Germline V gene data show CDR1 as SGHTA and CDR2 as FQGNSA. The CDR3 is CASSSSGGDYEQYF. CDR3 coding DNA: TGTGCCAGCAGCTCGTCCGGGGGTGACTACGAGCAGTACTTC.

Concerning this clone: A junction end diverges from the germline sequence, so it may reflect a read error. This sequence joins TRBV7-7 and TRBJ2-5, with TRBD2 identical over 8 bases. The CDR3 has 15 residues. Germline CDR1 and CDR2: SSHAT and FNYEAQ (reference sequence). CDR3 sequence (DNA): TGTGCTAGCAGCTTAACTAGCGGTATAAGAGAGACCCAGTACTTC. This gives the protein CASSLTSGIRETQYF.

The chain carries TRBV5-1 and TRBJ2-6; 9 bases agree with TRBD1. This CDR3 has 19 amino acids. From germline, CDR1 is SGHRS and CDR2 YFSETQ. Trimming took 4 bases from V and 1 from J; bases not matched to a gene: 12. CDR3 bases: TGCGCCAGCAGCGATTACAGGGGGCGATATAGGTCTGGGGCCAACGTCCTGACTTTC. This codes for CASSDYRGRYRSGANVLTF.

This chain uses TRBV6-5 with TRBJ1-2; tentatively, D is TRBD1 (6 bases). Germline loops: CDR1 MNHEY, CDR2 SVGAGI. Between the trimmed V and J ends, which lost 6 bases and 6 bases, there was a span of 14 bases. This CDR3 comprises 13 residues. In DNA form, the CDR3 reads TGTGCCAGCAGCCGCGGACCAGGGGATGGCTACACCTTC. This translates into CASSRGPGDGYTF.

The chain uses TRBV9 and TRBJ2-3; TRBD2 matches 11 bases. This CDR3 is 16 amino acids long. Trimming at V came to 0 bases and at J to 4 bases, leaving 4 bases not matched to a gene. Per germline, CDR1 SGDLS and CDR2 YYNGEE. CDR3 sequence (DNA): TGTGCCAGCAGCGTAGTAGCGGGAGGGCCGCCAGATACGCAGTATTTT. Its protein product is CASSVVAGGPPDTQYF.

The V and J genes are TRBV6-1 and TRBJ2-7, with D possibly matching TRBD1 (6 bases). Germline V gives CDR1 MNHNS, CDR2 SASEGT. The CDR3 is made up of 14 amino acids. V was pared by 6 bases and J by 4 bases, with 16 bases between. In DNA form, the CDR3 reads TGTGCCAGCAGCCGGGACACTTTTCTTTACGAGCAGTACGTC. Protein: CASSRDTFLYEQYV.

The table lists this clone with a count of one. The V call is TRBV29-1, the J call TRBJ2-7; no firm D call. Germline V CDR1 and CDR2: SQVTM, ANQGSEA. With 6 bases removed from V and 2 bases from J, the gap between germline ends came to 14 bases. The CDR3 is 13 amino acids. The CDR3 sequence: CSVLPDLAYEQYF. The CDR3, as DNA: TGCAGCGTGCTCCCCGACTTAGCCTACGAGCAGTACTTC.